This T cell receptor beta chain was captured by sequencing in a study of OX40 agonist ivuxolimab in advanced cancers. Study as a whole: Partial responses were achieved by three patients, of whom one had hepatocellular carcinoma and two had cutaneous melanoma.

Sequencing used immunoSEQ multiplex PCR; TCRdb keeps in-frame clones, though not all of them. Of approximately 60,000 clones in the sample, approximately 80% were seen once. On this clone: Its antigen is as yet unknown.

Study-level results: Low clonal expansion, among the lowest seen, marked partial responders at 0.1-3.0 mg/kg. Both blood CD4+ and CD8+ T cells showed clonal growth by week 6 at 0.1 to 3.0 mg/kg.

V was pared by 6 bases and J by 1 base, with 5 bases between. The CDR3 contains 12 residues. Germline assignment: CDR1 LNHDA and CDR2 SQIVND (reference sequence). Autoimmune disease history or systemic immunosuppression meant exclusion. The source of this sequence is an adult with an advanced solid tumor such as melanoma, head and neck, liver or kidney cancer. The specimen was CD4+ or CD8+ T cells sorted from blood, collected in a trial of the OX40 agonist ivuxolimab. This chain connects TRBV19 to TRBJ2-3, with D unclear. CDR3 sequence reads: CASSTRTDTQYF. Here the CDR3 DNA reads TGTGCCAGTAGCACCCGCACAGATACGCAGTATTTT.